This TCR beta chain was recorded in a study of blood T cell repertoires in COVID-19. For the study at large: There were acute and convalescent COVID-19 samples, and they came from the United States, Italy and Spain.

Only one count was recorded for this clone. Profiling relied on immunoSEQ multiplex PCR, and the TCRdb table lists in-frame clones only, not all of them. The sample comprises approximately 530,000 clones, approximately 91% of which are singletons, and roughly 8% rests with the top ten. Sequencing was carried out using peripheral blood. This TCR derives from a woman aged 45 to 65 with COVID-19, enrolled during active disease.

The CDR3 is CAWSVATGFKETQYF. The CDR3 bases are TGTGCCTGGAGTGTGGCGACAGGGTTTAAAGAGACCCAGTACTTC. The chain recombines TRBV30 with TRBJ2-5; 7 positions agree with TRBD1. Germline V gives CDR1 GTSNPN, CDR2 SVGIG (reference sequence). The junction had 7 bases not matched to a gene; V was cut back by 0 bases and J by 3 bases. The CDR3 spans 15 residues.